Listed below are T cell receptor beta chains from one sample, sequenced in a study of human T cells and chemical hapten exposure. TCRdb analysed the 5' RACE reads with MiXCR anew, one entry per CDR3 protein. The table shows around 100,000 distinct CDR3 sequences, with approximately 20% occurring only once. The receptors here all came from a human donor in good health. CDR3s include the opening cysteine and the closing phenylalanine or tryptophan. The D gene is left open where the match is weak. Expanded clones get a size class; other rows say once, few or many, or leave the size out.

V	J	size	D	CDR3	DNA
TRBV5-4	TRBJ1-1	few	TRBD1	CASSLGSPQGARTEAFF	TGTGCCAGCAGCTTGGGGAGCCCACAGGGGGCGCGTACTGAAGCTTTCTTT
TRBV6-5	TRBJ2-1	few	TRBD1	CASSYFPPGTDPPNEQFF	TGTGCCAGCAGTTACTTCCCCCCCGGGACAGATCCACCAAATGAGCAGTTCTTC
TRBV10-3	TRBJ2-1	few	NA	CAISGRGNEQFF	TGTGCCATCAGCGGACGGGGGAATGAGCAGTTCTTC
TRBV5-5	TRBJ1-2	NA	NA	CASSPAKHYGYTF	TGTGCCAGCAGCCCAGCAAAACACTATGGCTACACCTTC
TRBV4-1	TRBJ1-1	few	TRBD1	CASSQRTGGPEAFF	TGCGCCAGCAGCCAGAGGACAGGGGGACCTGAAGCTTTCTTT
TRBV20-1	TRBJ2-7	NA	TRBD2	CSAGGLAVYEQYF	TGCAGTGCTGGGGGACTAGCGGTTTACGAGCAGTACTTC
TRBV11-2	TRBJ1-1	NA	NA	CASSGRAPRTTNTEAFF	TGTGCCAGCAGCGGGCGGGCGCCGCGTACTACGAACACTGAAGCTTTCTTT
TRBV6-1	TRBJ2-1	NA	NA	CASTEQGPWNEQFF	TGTGCCAGCACCGAACAGGGCCCTTGGAATGAGCAGTTCTTC
TRBV20-1	TRBJ2-3	NA	NA	CSARDRQDGRDTQYF	TGCAGTGCTAGAGATAGACAGGACGGACGGGATACGCAGTATTTT
TRBV28	TRBJ2-3	few	NA	CASSWYGSADTQYF	TGTGCCAGCAGTTGGTACGGGAGCGCAGATACGCAGTATTTT
TRBV19	TRBJ1-2	NA	TRBD1	CASNPDRGRGGYTF	TGTGCCAGTAACCCGGACAGGGGACGAGGTGGCTACACCTTC
TRBV11-2	TRBJ2-1	NA	NA	CASSSPRGSSYNEQFF	TGTGCCAGCAGCTCCCCTAGGGGGAGCTCCTACAATGAGCAGTTCTTC
TRBV11-1	TRBJ2-5	NA	NA	CASSFGRGSETQYF	TGTGCCAGCAGCTTCGGCCGGGGTTCAGAGACCCAGTACTTC